Listed below are T cell receptor beta chains from one sample, sequenced in a study of T-cell memory formation after mild COVID-19. A single record per CDR3 protein comes from TCRdb applying MiXCR to the 5' RACE reads. The sample carries about 430,000 distinct CDR3 sequences, approximately 19% recorded once. The source material was PBMCs or a T cell subset sorted from them (not recorded which). All receptors derive from a man aged 18 to 29 who had mild COVID-19 (a few samples of this study predate the infection). Cell type and time point are not known. CDR3s leave out the opening cysteine and the closing phenylalanine or tryptophan. Each record gives: J gene, V gene, CDR3 protein.

j_gene: TRBJ1-2; v_gene: TRBV7-9; CDR3aa: ASSSSGTYGYT
j_gene: TRBJ2-7; v_gene: TRBV12-3/TRBV12-4; CDR3aa: ASQGVSYEQY
j_gene: TRBJ1-1; v_gene: TRBV19; CDR3aa: ASSIPSWTGTRNTEAF
j_gene: TRBJ2-1; v_gene: TRBV6-6; CDR3aa: ASSYVTVEQF
j_gene: TRBJ2-3; v_gene: TRBV29-1; CDR3aa: SVEVWGLQSTDTQY
j_gene: TRBJ1-5; v_gene: TRBV7-2; CDR3aa: ASSLTGVGGGQPQH
j_gene: TRBJ1-1; v_gene: TRBV5-1; CDR3aa: ASSWRPGEAGTEAF
j_gene: TRBJ1-1; v_gene: TRBV12-3/TRBV12-4; CDR3aa: ASSSIPDGTEAF
j_gene: TRBJ2-7; v_gene: TRBV9; CDR3aa: ASSATSGGYEQY
j_gene: TRBJ2-1; v_gene: TRBV12-3/TRBV12-4; CDR3aa: ASSLIASNEQF
j_gene: TRBJ1-6; v_gene: TRBV7-2; CDR3aa: ASSRDSMSPLH
j_gene: TRBJ1-1; v_gene: TRBV7-3; CDR3aa: ASSSRQDREAF
j_gene: TRBJ2-7; v_gene: TRBV4-1; CDR3aa: ASSQEQISYEQY
j_gene: TRBJ1-5; v_gene: TRBV29-1; CDR3aa: SVGGLNQPQH
j_gene: TRBJ1-2; v_gene: TRBV7-2; CDR3aa: ASSLEKEFYGYT
j_gene: TRBJ2-2; v_gene: TRBV9; CDR3aa: ASRSSGVGTGELF
j_gene: TRBJ1-1; v_gene: TRBV9; CDR3aa: ASSAWTGAGNTEAF
j_gene: TRBJ2-2; v_gene: TRBV7-2; CDR3aa: ASSSQRASNTGELF
j_gene: TRBJ2-3; v_gene: TRBV11-2; CDR3aa: ASSPQGAVKV
j_gene: TRBJ1-5; v_gene: TRBV7-9; CDR3aa: ASSLKGNQPQH
j_gene: TRBJ1-1; v_gene: TRBV2; CDR3aa: ASSEIPPGSNTEAF
j_gene: TRBJ2-3; v_gene: TRBV20-1; CDR3aa: SASEQFTDTQY
j_gene: TRBJ2-3; v_gene: TRBV7-3; CDR3aa: ASSPPGNTDTQY
j_gene: TRBJ2-7; v_gene: TRBV7-2; CDR3aa: ASSLVISPFSYYEQY
j_gene: TRBJ2-3; v_gene: TRBV7-2; CDR3aa: ASSLLGSDTQY
j_gene: TRBJ1-2; v_gene: TRBV4-3; CDR3aa: ASSQDRGQWNYGYT
j_gene: TRBJ2-5; v_gene: TRBV7-2; CDR3aa: ASSLDGTVLTQETQY
j_gene: TRBJ2-2; v_gene: TRBV7-3; CDR3aa: ASSRGTNTGELF
j_gene: TRBJ2-1; v_gene: TRBV6-4; CDR3aa: ASRAQGTTHEQF
j_gene: TRBJ2-1; v_gene: TRBV5-6; CDR3aa: ASSRTSGLSYNEQF
j_gene: TRBJ2-5; v_gene: TRBV4-3; CDR3aa: ASSQQLARAQETQY
j_gene: TRBJ2-2; v_gene: TRBV7-2; CDR3aa: ASSLERTTTGELF
j_gene: TRBJ1-1; v_gene: TRBV7-8; CDR3aa: ASSLSQTEAF
j_gene: TRBJ2-7; v_gene: TRBV30; CDR3aa: AWSVQVGSSYEQY
j_gene: TRBJ1-2; v_gene: TRBV19; CDR3aa: ASSAHARDRGRGGYT
j_gene: TRBJ2-1; v_gene: TRBV7-2; CDR3aa: ASSPRGPEQF
j_gene: TRBJ2-7; v_gene: TRBV7-9; CDR3aa: ASSSYRDSGLEQY
j_gene: TRBJ2-7; v_gene: TRBV7-2; CDR3aa: ASSNSEGGEQY
j_gene: TRBJ1-4; v_gene: TRBV5-1; CDR3aa: ASSLGRANEKLF
j_gene: TRBJ2-1; v_gene: TRBV7-6; CDR3aa: ASSWGTGYFNEQF
j_gene: TRBJ2-3; v_gene: TRBV6-5; CDR3aa: ASSYSEASTDTQY
j_gene: TRBJ2-5; v_gene: TRBV11-3; CDR3aa: ASSLSGGAQTQY
j_gene: TRBJ1-2; v_gene: TRBV7-2; CDR3aa: ASSFYQRANYGYT
j_gene: TRBJ2-4; v_gene: TRBV4-2; CDR3aa: ASSQGRGANIQY
j_gene: TRBJ1-5; v_gene: TRBV6-5; CDR3aa: ASSLMQQGVGPTQPQH
j_gene: TRBJ2-1; v_gene: TRBV9; CDR3aa: ASGGYSTYNEQF
j_gene: TRBJ1-2; v_gene: TRBV7-3; CDR3aa: ASSLLGGGGYT
j_gene: TRBJ1-3; v_gene: TRBV7-9; CDR3aa: ASSLAGRGFGNTIY
j_gene: TRBJ1-3; v_gene: TRBV6-5; CDR3aa: ASSEGQGNTIY
j_gene: TRBJ2-1; v_gene: TRBV6-6; CDR3aa: AISRGTGGGNEQF
j_gene: TRBJ1-5; v_gene: TRBV4-1; CDR3aa: ASSQDRAGVASSNQPQH
j_gene: TRBJ1-2; v_gene: TRBV6-5; CDR3aa: ASSDSGSRYT